The 11 T cell receptor beta chains below were found in one sample sequenced in a study of T cells in Graves' hyperthyroidism and ophthalmopathy. TCR beta CDR3 regions were amplified from RNA. The study used the HTBI primer set for a first-round RT-PCR of the TCR CDR3. TCRdb analysed the multiplex PCR reads with MiXCR anew, one entry per CDR3 protein. The sample shows approximately 400,000 distinct CDR3 sequences, approximately 15% of them seen only once. The specimen was blood. These receptors came from a woman aged 60-70 years with Graves' hyperthyroidism.

This clonotype has a count of ten or more. The chain recombines TRBV7-8 with TRBJ2-7; a possible D gene is TRBD2 (6 bases). Germline CDR1 SGHVS, CDR2 FQNEAQ. This CDR3 is built from 17 residues. The V and J ends lost 5 bases and 2 bases respectively, with 22 bases between them. The CDR3 DNA sequence: TGTGCCAGCAGCCCAGAGCCGGGACTCAGGACTGCCTACGAGCAGTACTTC. Its protein is CASSPEPGLRTAYEQYF.

This clonotype has at least ten counts. The chain joins TRBV7-9 to TRBJ1-1; D is ambiguous. There are 16 residues in the CDR3. Trimming removed 4 bases from V and 4 bases from J, with 19 bases in between. The V gene's germline CDR1 is SEHNR and CDR2 FQNEAQ (reference sequence). The CDR3, as DNA: TGTGCCAGCAGCTCATTAGGGCTACAGTTGGCCACTGAAGCTTTCTTT. This encodes CASSSLGLQLATEAFF. Drawing the rest from reference TRBV7-9 and TRBJ1-1, the complete variable domain is DTGVSQNPRHKITKRGQNVTFRCDPISEHNRLYWYRQTLGQGPEFLTYFQNEAQLEKSRLLSDRFSAERPKGSFSTLEIQRTEQGDSAMYLCASSSLGLQLATEAFFGQGTRLTVV.

The sample holds a few counts of this clonotype. The chain carries TRBV25-1 and TRBJ2-1, with D perhaps matching TRBD1 or TRBD2 (5 bases each). The germline V gene has CDR1 MGHDK and CDR2 SYGVNS. Trimming pared 2 bases from V and 6 bases from J, leaving 14 bases between. This CDR3 is 15 amino acids long. Here the CDR3 reads CASSEEGARGNEQFF. The CDR3 region has the DNA TGTGCCAGCAGTGAAGAAGGGGCCCGGGGCAATGAGCAGTTCTTC.

This clonotype has ten or more counts. V is TRBV2 and J is TRBJ2-1, with 7 nucleotides matching TRBD1. Germline V lookup: CDR1 SNHLY, CDR2 FYNNEI. After removal of 4 bases from V and 8 bases from J, the junction contained 17 bases not matched to a gene. The CDR3 is made up of 17 amino acids. DNA for the CDR3: TGTGCCAGCAGTGCGGGTTTTTTAGGGACAGAGAAGGATGAGCAGTTCTTC. Protein: CASSAGFLGTEKDEQFF.

In this sample, this clonotype turned up many times. This sequence joins TRBV6-1 and TRBJ2-5, with D perhaps TRBD2 (6 bases). The germline V gene encodes CDR1 MNHNS and CDR2 SASEGT. The CDR3 spans 13 residues. V was pared by 8 bases and J by 5 bases, with 15 bases between. The CDR3 reads CASRWVAGETQYF. The CDR3 nucleotides read TGTGCCAGCCGTTGGGTCGCGGGGGAGACCCAGTACTTC.

The chain links TRBV29-1 to TRBJ2-1; 8 bases line up with TRBD2. CDR1 is SQVTM, CDR2 ANQGSEA, per germline. This CDR3 has 13 amino acids. V dropped 5 bases and J dropped 3; count of bases not matched to a gene: 3. DNA of the CDR3: TGCAGCGTTACGACTAGCGTCTACAATGAGCAGTTCTTC. This sequence encodes CSVTTSVYNEQFF.

The chain links TRBV20-1 to TRBJ2-2; 8 bases are a match to TRBD2. CDR3 size: 15 residues. V shed 6 bases and J 3 bases; nucleotides not matched to a gene: 9. The germline CDR1 and CDR2 sequences are DFQATT and SNEGSKA (reference sequence). The CDR3 reads CSAPTEAGDTGELFF. DNA of the CDR3: TGCAGTGCGCCAACCGAAGCGGGGGACACCGGGGAGCTGTTTTTT.

This clonotype was seen repeatedly, ten times or more. The rearrangement joins TRBV18 to TRBJ2-7; D possibly corresponds to TRBD1 (6 bases). Germline lookup yields CDR1 KGHSH and CDR2 LQKENI. This CDR3 has 14 amino acids. V dropped 1 base and J dropped 6 bases, with 13 bases sitting between them. CDR3 DNA sequence: TGTGCCAGCTCACCACGGGCACAGGGCCCCGAGCAGTACTTC. Its protein is CASSPRAQGPEQYF.

This clonotype came up many times. The rearrangement links TRBV20-1 to TRBJ2-5; the D gene is possibly TRBD2 (5 bases). Germline loops: CDR1 DFQATT, CDR2 SNEGSKA (reference sequence). V lost 0 bases and J lost 1, with 9 bases in between. The CDR3 is 14 residues long. In DNA form, the CDR3 reads TGCAGTGCTAGAGATCCCCGGGGCCAAGAGACCCAGTACTTC. The encoded protein is CSARDPRGQETQYF.

This clonotype occurred many times. The V and J genes are TRBV11-3 and TRBJ1-2, with TRBD1 identical over 7 bases. The J segment lost 5 bases and the V segment lost 5 bases, leaving 11 bases of the junction unmatched. The CDR3 has 15 amino acids. The V gene's germline CDR1 is SGHNT and CDR2 YENEEA. CDR3 amino acids: CASSLRQGSSYGYTF. The CDR3 DNA reads as TGTGCCAGCAGCCTACGACAGGGATCTTCTTATGGCTACACCTTC.

This clonotype was observed many times. The genes are TRBV28 and TRBJ2-7; TRBD1 agrees at 7 bases. The V and J ends lost 6 bases and 3 bases, in that order; junction bases with no gene match: 8. Germline assignment: CDR1 MDHEN and CDR2 SYDVKM. This CDR3 has 14 residues. DNA for the CDR3: TGTGCCAGCAGCCCCTCGGGACAGATCTACGAGCAGTACTTC. This encodes CASSPSGQIYEQYF.